These T cell receptor beta chains were read from a single sample in a study of blood T cell repertoires in COVID-19. Method: immunoSEQ multiplex PCR; TCRdb's copy keeps in-frame clones and lacks some. This sample has some 300,000 clones, with about 90% found just once. Sequencing used peripheral blood. Source of these receptors: a woman in her 40s with COVID-19, enrolled during active disease. Each CDR3 is given with its conserved first and last residue. Fields, in order: clone size, J gene, V gene, D gene, CDR3 protein, CDR3 DNA. D genes are given only for firm matches. Some rows mark clone size as missing; the rest say once, few, many or name a class of expanded clone.

NA,TRBJ2-3,TRBV18,TRBD1,CASSRTRDRTDTQYF,TGTGCCAGCTCACGGACCAGGGACAGGACAGATACGCAGTATTTT
NA,TRBJ1-1,TRBV6-6,TRBD1,CASRLDRVTEAFF,TGTGCCAGCAGACTTGACAGGGTCACTGAAGCTTTCTTT
NA,TRBJ1-1,TRBV7-9,TRBD1,CASSLVGGGEAFF,TGTGCCAGCAGCTTAGTAGGGGGCGGTGAAGCTTTCTTT
once,TRBJ1-5,TRBV6-5,TRBD1,CASSYRQGAQPQHF,TGTGCCAGCAGTTACAGACAGGGGGCCCAGCCCCAGCATTTT
many,TRBJ2-1,TRBV6-4,NA,CASSDSTENEQFF,TGTGCCAGCAGTGACTCAACTGAAAATGAGCAGTTCTTC
NA,TRBJ1-2,TRBV29-1,NA,CSASTQVEGGYTF,TGCAGCGCGTCGACGCAGGTGGAAGGTGGCTACACCTTC
NA,TRBJ2-2,TRBV5-1,TRBD2,CASSLQWAGGHGELFF,TGCGCCAGCAGCTTACAGTGGGCGGGAGGTCACGGGGAGCTGTTTTTT
few,TRBJ2-7,TRBV4-2,TRBD2,CASSRASGGGEQYF,TGTGCCAGCAGCCGAGCTAGCGGGGGCGGCGAGCAGTACTTC
NA,TRBJ1-1,TRBV5-4,NA,CASSLAEQGNTEAFF,TGTGCCAGCAGCTTGGCCGAACAGGGGAACACTGAAGCTTTCTTT
NA,TRBJ1-2,TRBV10-3,NA,CAISPLKLGGSNYGYTF,TGTGCCATCAGTCCTTTGAAATTAGGAGGATCTAACTATGGCTACACCTTC
few,TRBJ1-5,TRBV6-2/TRBV6-3,NA,CASSYSSGKNRPQHF,TGTGCCAGCAGTTACTCTTCCGGGAAAAATCGACCCCAGCATTTT
few,TRBJ1-1,TRBV18,NA,CASSPRLQGDTEAFF,TGTGCCAGCTCACCACGGCTACAGGGCGACACTGAAGCTTTCTTT
NA,TRBJ1-5,TRBV28,TRBD1,CASSLLQGSNQPQHF,TGTGCCAGCAGTCTCCTACAGGGGAGCAATCAGCCCCAGCATTTT
NA,TRBJ2-1,TRBV5-1,NA,CASSLKSREMQNEQFF,TGCGCCAGCAGCTTGAAATCGAGGGAGATGCAGAATGAGCAGTTCTTC
NA,TRBJ2-3,TRBV27,TRBD2,CASSVAGDWVTQYF,TGTGCCAGCAGCGTAGCGGGAGATTGGGTTACGCAGTATTTT
NA,TRBJ2-2,TRBV9,TRBD2,CASSPNPGGAANTGELFF,TGTGCCAGCAGCCCCAACCCGGGGGGGGCGGCGAACACCGGGGAGCTGTTTTTT
NA,TRBJ2-2,TRBV5-4,NA,CASNPQDGSTGELFF,TGTGCCAGCAACCCCCAAGACGGGTCCACCGGGGAGCTGTTTTTT
NA,TRBJ1-1,TRBV7-3,NA,CASSSTVNTEAFF,TGTGCCAGCAGCTCGACAGTGAACACTGAAGCTTTCTTT
NA,TRBJ1-4,TRBV19,NA,CASSIQAATNEKLFF,TGTGCCAGTAGTATCCAGGCAGCAACTAATGAAAAACTGTTTTTT
once,TRBJ2-7,TRBV19,TRBD1,CASSIIGTEVEQYF,TGTGCCAGTAGTATAATCGGGACAGAGGTCGAGCAGTACTTC
NA,TRBJ1-6,TRBV7-2,NA,CASSMTAARRSSYNSPLHF,TGTGCCAGCAGCATGACCGCCGCCCGCCGGAGCTCCTATAATTCACCCCTCCACTTT
NA,TRBJ2-7,TRBV5-1,TRBD1,CASSMTGSYEQYF,TGCGCCAGCAGCATGACAGGGTCCTACGAGCAGTACTTC
once,TRBJ1-5,TRBV12-3/TRBV12-4,TRBD1,CASSPGQVQPQHF,TGTGCCAGCAGTCCGGGACAGGTCCAGCCCCAGCATTTT
NA,TRBJ2-1,TRBV27,TRBD1,CASSAQGRGQYNEQFF,TGTGCCAGCAGTGCTCAGGGAAGGGGGCAATACAATGAGCAGTTCTTC